The T cell receptor beta chain under discussion was sequenced for a study of T cell responses to AZD1222 COVID-19 vaccine (dated by TCRdb to the early 2020s). Regarding the study in general: AZD1222 recipients with second doses at about 4 weeks or about 12 weeks were pooled, because spike-specific TCR depth and breadth did not differ between schedules. A total of about 230 trial participants underwent TCR sequencing, of whom some 210 received two doses of AZD1222 and about 26 received two doses of the MenACWY control vaccine. Trial participants were enrolled into age subgroups of 18-55, 56-69 and 70-plus years, which contained 148, 28 and 57 TCR-sequenced participants, respectively. The full study reports these points: Because no samples from the day 14 peak response were available, repertoires could be characterized only after the peak T cell response. Participants were mostly white British, with more females than males. The authors suggested clonal diversity may have been underestimated. Nearly half of unique spike-specific TCRs reportedly recognized epitopes outside regions mutated in the B.1.351 and B.1.1.7 variants. The 56-69-year group was small, and its depth increase did not reach significance, likely because of low power. Only a handful of AZD1222 recipients were SARS-CoV-2 seropositive at baseline, limiting conclusions about previously exposed vaccinees. A significant rise in spike-specific TCR breadth and depth was observed after two AZD1222 doses relative to day 0 and relative to MenACWY recipients. The whole spike protein was spanned by vaccine-associated CD4 TCRs, and dominant responses were seen in regions 160-218 and 743-854.

There are 14 amino acids in the CDR3, from cysteine to phenylalanine inclusive. Left in the record is the CDR3 DNA by itself, 42 bases read in frame from the first base. Based on the germline V gene, the CDR1 and CDR2 sequences are ENHRY and SYGVKD. V is shortened by 5 bases, J by 3 bases, and the region joining them spans 13 bases. The label giving this sample's time point can be read as: baseline before first vaccination. Vaccinee samples came from UK trials COV001 and COV002, including a single-blind randomized controlled phase 2/3 trial of AZD1222 (ChAdOx1 nCoV-19) in healthy adults. Trial participant PBMC samples were collected at day 0 and day 28 after the second dose for TCRbeta chain sequencing. With regard to this clone: No antigen is known for it. Per-base qualities were not stored, and no clone one base away is much larger.

The CDR3 regions of human TCRbeta chains were analyzed by immunosequencing. The authors' analysis ran thus. Repertoire TCRs were checked for matches against a reference library of SARS-CoV-2-specific TCRs that had been generated using the MIRA antigen-specificity platform. Breadth was defined as the fraction of unique TCRs that were SARS-CoV-2-associated. Depth was defined as the fraction of total T cells that were SARS-CoV-2-associated. Using the MIRA data, every spike-specific TCR was mapped to the spike region that the TCR reacted to and assigned to either a CD4 or a CD8 class. Log10-transformed breadth and depth values were compared by one-way ANOVA with Sidak's multiple comparisons tests. In its TCRdb copy, this immuneACCESS table keeps in-frame sequences only and misses some clones. Where compared with another copy, unresolved V genes explain less than half of these, and the others have no known cause. The V and J calls and clone size are taken from that table; D and trimming were inferred from the DNA. The table for this sample lists about 180,000 clones; over 85% of them were counted only once. The ten largest clones take up about 3% of the sample.

This receptor was taken from an adult in good health. The chain links TRBV10-3 with TRBJ1-1; a weak D assignment points to TRBD1 (5 bases agree). The starting material was peripheral blood, obtained on day 0 of AZD1222 vaccination. The nucleotide sequence reads as follows: TGTGCCATCAGTCTCTCGGGACCTGACACTGAAGCTTTCTTT. Its translation reads: CAISLSGPDTEAFF.